This passage covers 8 T cell receptor beta chains from one sample sequenced in a study of cytomegalovirus exposure and HLA in healthy donors. Profiled with immunoSEQ multiplex PCR; TCRdb holds only in-frame clones, not every one. The sample holds a few hundred thousand clones, approximately 84% seen once. The sequencing sample was made of PBMCs. The receptors come from a young man in good health and CMV-seropositive.

The V and J genes are TRBV28 and TRBJ1-3; no firm D call. The germline CDR1 and CDR2 sequences are MDHEN and SYDVKM. The V gene lost 5 bases and the J gene lost 0 bases, with 11 bases spanning the gap. The CDR3 consists of 15 residues. This CDR3 is CASSPLLVSGNTIYF. The CDR3 region has the DNA TGTGCCAGCAGTCCCCTACTGGTCTCTGGAAACACCATATATTTT.

The chain is built from TRBV5-1 and TRBJ2-7; unclear D gene. Trimming removed 3 bases from V and 0 bases from J, with 13 bases in between. The CDR3 is 15 residues long. The germline gives CDR1 SGHRS, CDR2 YFSETQ. CDR3 coding DNA: TGCGCCAGCAGCTGGAACCCAGGAAGCTCCTACGAGCAGTACTTC. Translation: CASSWNPGSSYEQYF.

The chain carries TRBV7-2 and TRBJ2-7; D may be TRBD1 (6 bases). This CDR3 spans 15 amino acids. Germline V gene sequence: CDR1 SGHTA, CDR2 FQGNSA. V was trimmed by 5 bases and J by 5 bases, leaving 19 bases between them. The CDR3 region has the DNA TGTGCCAGCAGCCTCCCCTGGGGCAGGGGCCACGAGCAGTACTTC. Its protein product is CASSLPWGRGHEQYF.

The rearrangement uses TRBV6-1 and TRBJ1-1; D is possibly TRBD1 (6 bases). The CDR3 covers 15 residues. Germline CDR1 reads MNHNS; CDR2 reads SASEGT. V lost 2 bases and J 1 base, leaving 11 bases between the germline ends. CDR3 in DNA: TGTGCCAGCAGTGAAAGGGGACACTCGAACACTGAAGCTTTCTTT. Its protein product is CASSERGHSNTEAFF.

The J gene is TRBJ1-1, the V gene TRBV4-3; 7 positions match TRBD1. Losses at the gene ends were 0 bases for V and 4 bases for J; bases not matched to a gene: 8. The germline CDR1 and CDR2 sequences are LGHNA and YSLEER. The CDR3 extends over 16 amino acids. In DNA, the CDR3 is TGCGCCAGCAGCCAAGATCTTCACAGGGGCGGCACTGAAGCTTTCTTT. This encodes CASSQDLHRGGTEAFF.

In its sample, this clone was seen once. The chain has TRBV11-2 and TRBJ2-1; no firm D call. The germline V gene has CDR1 SGHAT and CDR2 FQNNGV. This CDR3 has 15 amino acids. V was trimmed by 1 base and J by 6 bases, leaving 13 bases between them. CDR3 in DNA: TGTGCCAGCAGCTTAGTGGGCGGACCGGGCAATGAGCAGTTCTTC. It is translated as CASSLVGGPGNEQFF.

The chain combines TRBV6-1 with TRBJ1-2; possible D gene TRBD1, 6 bases. The CDR3 runs to 14 residues. The V gene's germline CDR1 is MNHNS and CDR2 SASEGT. V was shortened by 5 bases and J by 2 bases, with 12 bases between the two germline ends. The CDR3 loop is CASSPLDSNYGYTF. CDR3 in DNA: TGTGCCAGCAGTCCCCTGGACAGCAACTATGGCTACACCTTC.

The rearrangement links TRBV27 to TRBJ2-1; D tentatively reads TRBD1 or TRBD2 (5 bases each). Germline CDR1 MNHEY, CDR2 SMNVEV (reference sequence). The V gene lost 0 bases and the J gene lost 8 bases, with 8 bases spanning the gap. The CDR3 has 13 residues. This CDR3 is CASSLSWGHEQFF. The CDR3 DNA is TGTGCCAGCAGTTTATCTTGGGGACATGAGCAGTTCTTC.